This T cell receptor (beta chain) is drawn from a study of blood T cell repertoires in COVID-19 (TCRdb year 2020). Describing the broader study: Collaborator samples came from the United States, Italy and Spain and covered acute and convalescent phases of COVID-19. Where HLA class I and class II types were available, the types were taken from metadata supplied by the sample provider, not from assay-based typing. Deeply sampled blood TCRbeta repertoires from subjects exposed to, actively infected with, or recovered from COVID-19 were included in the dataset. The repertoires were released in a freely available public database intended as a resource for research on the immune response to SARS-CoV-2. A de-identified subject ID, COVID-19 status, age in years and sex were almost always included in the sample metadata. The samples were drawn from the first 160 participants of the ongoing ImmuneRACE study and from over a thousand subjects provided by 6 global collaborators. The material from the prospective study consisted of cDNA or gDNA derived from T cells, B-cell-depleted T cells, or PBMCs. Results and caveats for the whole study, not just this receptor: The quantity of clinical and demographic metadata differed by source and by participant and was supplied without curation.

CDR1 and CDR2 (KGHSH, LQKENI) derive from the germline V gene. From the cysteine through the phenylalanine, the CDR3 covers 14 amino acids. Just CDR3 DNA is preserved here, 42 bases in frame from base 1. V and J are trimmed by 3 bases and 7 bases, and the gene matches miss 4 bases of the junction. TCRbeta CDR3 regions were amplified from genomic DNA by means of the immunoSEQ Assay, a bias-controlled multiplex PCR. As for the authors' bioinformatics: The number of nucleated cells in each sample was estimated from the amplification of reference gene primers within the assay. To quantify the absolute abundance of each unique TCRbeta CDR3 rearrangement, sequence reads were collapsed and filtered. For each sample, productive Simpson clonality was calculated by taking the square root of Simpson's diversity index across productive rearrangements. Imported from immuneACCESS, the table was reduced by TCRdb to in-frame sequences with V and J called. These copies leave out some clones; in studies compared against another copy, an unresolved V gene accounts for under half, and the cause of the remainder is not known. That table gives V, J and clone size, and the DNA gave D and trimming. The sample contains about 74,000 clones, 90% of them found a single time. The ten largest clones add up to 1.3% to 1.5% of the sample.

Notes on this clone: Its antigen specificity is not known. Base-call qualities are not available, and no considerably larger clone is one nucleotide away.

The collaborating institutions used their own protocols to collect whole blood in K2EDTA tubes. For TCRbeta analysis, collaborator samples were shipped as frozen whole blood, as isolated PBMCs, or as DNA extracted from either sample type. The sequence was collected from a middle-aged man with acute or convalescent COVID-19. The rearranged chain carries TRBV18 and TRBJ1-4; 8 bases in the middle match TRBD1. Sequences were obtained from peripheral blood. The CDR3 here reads CASSPTGEGEKLFF. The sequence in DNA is TGTGCCAGCTCACCGACAGGGGAGGGTGAAAAACTGTTTTTT.